A single sample gave rise to the 26 T cell receptor beta chains below, sequenced in a study of cytomegalovirus exposure and HLA in healthy donors. In the PCR, 60 Vbeta and 13 Jbeta primers were used. Clones were sequenced by immunoSEQ multiplex PCR, and TCRdb holds only the in-frame ones, with some missing. The sample lists 90,000 to 130,000 clones, under 85% seen once, with around 5% in the top ten. Source material: PBMCs. All receptors derive from a man in his thirties or forties in good health and CMV-seropositive.

The chain couples TRBV7-2 to TRBJ2-2, with TRBD1 as a possible D gene (5 bases). V was clipped by 2 bases and J by 1 base, with 8 bases between them. This CDR3 contains 15 residues. Germline-derived CDR1 and CDR2 are SGHTA and FQGNSA. For the CDR3, the DNA is TGTGCCAGCAGCTTATGGCAGGGGAACACCGGGGAGCTGTTTTTT. Amino acid sequence: CASSLWQGNTGELFF.

This clone was counted between two and nine times. The V gene is TRBV6-6, the J gene TRBJ2-5, with D possibly matching TRBD1 (6 bases). The germline V gene has CDR1 MNHNY and CDR2 SVGAGI (reference sequence). The length of the CDR3 is 14 residues. Trimming took off 0 bases at V and 3 bases at J, with 8 bases between the two ends. The CDR3 sequence: CASSYSNREETQYF. CDR3 nucleotides: TGTGCCAGCAGTTACTCCAACAGGGAAGAGACCCAGTACTTC.

With regard to this clone: Sequence at one end of the junction differs from germline and may be a read error. The genes are TRBV4-1 and TRBJ1-4; D may be TRBD1 (5 bases). Germline values: CDR1 MGHRA, CDR2 YSYEKL. The CDR3 runs 15 residues. The CDR3: CASSQGDPDSEKLFF. In nucleotides, the CDR3 is TGTGCCAGCAGCCAAGGTGACCCAGACAGTGAAAAACTGTTTTTT.

The gene calls are TRBV14 and TRBJ1-1; 12 nucleotides agree with TRBD1. Trimming removed 4 bases from V and 1 base from J; junction bases left unmatched: 7. This CDR3 comprises 17 residues. Germline V gene lookup returns CDR1 SGHDN and CDR2 FVKESK. The CDR3 sequence is CASSPPGTGGRNTEAFF. The CDR3 nucleotides are TGTGCCAGCAGCCCACCCGGGACAGGGGGCCGGAACACTGAAGCTTTCTTT.

The V and J genes are TRBV2 and TRBJ1-3; tentatively, D is TRBD1 (6 bases). From germline, CDR1 is SNHLY and CDR2 FYNNEI. This CDR3 has 17 residues. Trimming took 10 bases from V and 0 from J, leaving 22 bases between them. The CDR3 bases are TGTGCCATCCTCCGGACAGCCGCCGTAAGCTCTGGAAACACCATATATTTT. Its translation: CAILRTAAVSSGNTIYF. The whole variable domain, remainder taken from reference TRBV2 and TRBJ1-3, is EPEVTQTPSHQVTQMGQEVILRCVPISNHLYFYWYRQILGQKVEFLVSFYNNEISEKSEIFDDQFSVERPDGSNFTLKIRSTKLEDSAMYFCAILRTAAVSSGNTIYFGEGSWLTVV.

The chain employs TRBV6-4 and TRBJ2-2; maybe TRBD2 (6 bases). The germline V and J ends were trimmed by 3 bases and 5 bases, with 19 bases remaining between them. Germline V gene data show CDR1 as MRHNA and CDR2 as SNTAGT. The CDR3 totals 17 residues. The DNA for the CDR3 is TGTGCCAGCAGTGAAGGTTTTGCGGGTGCGGGAACCGGGGAGCTGTTTTTT. Amino acid sequence: CASSEGFAGAGTGELFF.

The rearrangement joins TRBV10-3 to TRBJ1-6, with TRBD1 identical over 10 bases. J lost 8 bases, V lost 6 bases, and 7 bases had no gene match. Germline V lookup: CDR1 ENHRY, CDR2 SYGVKD. The CDR3 contains 15 residues. As DNA, the CDR3 is TGTGCCATCAGGACCGGGACAGGGGACTATTCACCCCTCCACTTT. The encoded protein is CAIRTGTGDYSPLHF.

The rearrangement uses TRBV18 and TRBJ1-2, with TRBD1 matching over 7 bases. Germline CDR1 KGHSH, CDR2 LQKENI. The CDR3 totals 14 residues. Trimming cost V 6 bases and J 2 bases; bases outside gene matches: 6. The CDR3 DNA reads TGTGCCAGCTCTCCCCAGGGGGGAAACTATGGCTACACCTTC. It translates to CASSPQGGNYGYTF.

The chain links TRBV7-2 to TRBJ2-5; TRBD2 aligns across 7 bases. The CDR3 covers 14 residues. V was pared by 1 base and J by 4 bases, with 3 bases of the junction left unmatched. Per the germline V gene, CDR1 is SGHTA and CDR2 is FQGNSA. The CDR3 sequence is CASSLVGGGETQYF. The CDR3 nucleotides are TGTGCCAGCAGCTTAGTTGGGGGGGGAGAGACCCAGTACTTC.

The V call is TRBV2, the J call TRBJ1-2; 9 nucleotides agree with TRBD1. There are 17 residues in the CDR3. J lost 2 bases, V lost 2 bases, and 9 bases had no gene match. Germline V gives CDR1 SNHLY, CDR2 FYNNEI. The CDR3 coding sequence is TGTGCCAGCAGTGAATTCGAAGGGACAGGGTTGAACTATGGCTACACCTTC. Translation gives CASSEFEGTGLNYGYTF.

The chain combines TRBV19 with TRBJ2-1, with 13 bases lining up with TRBD2. Germline V CDR1 and CDR2: LNHDA, SQIVND (reference sequence). Losses at the gene ends were 5 bases for V and 9 bases for J; bases not matched to a gene: 4. The CDR3 is made up of 14 amino acids. In DNA form, the CDR3 reads TGTGCCAGTAGTCCCTGGACTAGCGGGGGTGAGCAGTTCTTC. It is translated as CASSPWTSGGEQFF.

As concerns this clone: A read error may account for a junction end that differs from germline. The chain is built from TRBV10-3 and TRBJ1-2, with D possibly matching TRBD1 (6 bases). The CDR3 covers 12 residues. Per the germline V gene, CDR1 is ENHRY and CDR2 is SYGVKD. The CDR3 here is CAISEGGHGYPF. The CDR3 nucleotides are TGTGCCATCAGTGAGGGGGGCCATGGCTACCCCTTC.

The chain combines TRBV7-9 with TRBJ2-2; TRBD2 agrees at 7 bases. The CDR3 is 14 amino acids. Germline lookup yields CDR1 SEHNR and CDR2 FQNEAQ (reference sequence). The CDR3: CAVGRGSNTGELFF. CDR3 DNA sequence: TGTGCGGTAGGGCGGGGGAGTAACACCGGGGAGCTGTTTTTT.

This chain joins TRBV19 and TRBJ2-7; 7 positions agree with TRBD1. From germline, CDR1 is LNHDA and CDR2 SQIVND (reference sequence). Unmatched junction bases numbered 7, after V lost 1 base and J lost 4 bases. This CDR3 is built from 15 residues. CDR3 sequence reads: CASSIGWDSPYEQYF. Written as DNA, the CDR3 is TGTGCCAGTAGTATAGGGTGGGACAGCCCTTACGAGCAGTACTTC.

The chain recombines TRBV7-6 with TRBJ2-5, with D uncertain. The J call is uncertain, as TRBJ2-7 better fits the DNA end. CDR1 and CDR2 from the germline V gene are SGHVS and FNYEAQ. The CDR3 runs to 13 residues. In nucleotides, the CDR3 is TGTGCCAGCAGCTTAAACAGAGCCTACGAGCAGTACTTC. This gives the protein CASSLNRAYEQYF.

This clone showed up just once. The chain employs TRBV10-3 and TRBJ1-6; 7 bases fit TRBD1. The CDR3 length is 14 residues. In germline, CDR1 is ENHRY, CDR2 SYGVKD. With 6 bases clipped from V and 9 bases from J, the junction kept 8 bases outside the gene matches. CDR3 region: CAIRGQLGLSPLHF. The DNA of the CDR3 is TGTGCCATCAGGGGACAGCTGGGCCTTTCACCCCTCCACTTT.

The chain combines TRBV7-6 with TRBJ2-1; the D gene is possibly TRBD1 (5 bases). Between the trimmed V and J ends, which lost 1 base and 12 bases, there was a span of 13 bases. The germline CDR1 and CDR2 sequences are SGHVS and FNYEAQ. CDR3 size: 13 residues. The CDR3: CASSLEQGGWQFF. The CDR3 DNA reads as TGTGCCAGCAGCTTAGAGCAGGGTGGGTGGCAGTTCTTC.

The J gene is TRBJ2-1, the V gene TRBV9; TRBD2 is a possible D gene (6 bases). This CDR3 spans 17 amino acids. V was pared by 0 bases and J by 0 bases, with 13 bases between. Germline V gives CDR1 SGDLS, CDR2 YYNGEE. The CDR3 DNA reads TGTGCCAGCAGCGTAGCCGGTGGAGGGAGCTCCTACAATGAGCAGTTCTTC. Translated: CASSVAGGGSSYNEQFF.

The chain employs TRBV19 and TRBJ1-5; D is uncertain. The CDR3 consists of 13 residues. Germline CDR1 is LNHDA and CDR2 is SQIVND (reference sequence). The germline V and J ends were trimmed by 4 bases and 0 bases, with 4 bases remaining between them. As DNA, the CDR3 is TGTGCCAGTAGTACGGGTAGCAATCAGCCCCAGCATTTT. This codes for CASSTGSNQPQHF.

The genes are TRBV11-2 and TRBJ2-5, with 8 bases that match TRBD2. Per germline, CDR1 SGHAT and CDR2 FQNNGV. The CDR3 length is 13 residues. V gave up 3 bases and J gave up 5 bases; unmatched junction bases: 2. The DNA for the CDR3 is TGTGCCAGCAGCTTTGCGGGGGGTGAGACCCAGTACTTC. Its protein product is CASSFAGGETQYF.

The chain is built from TRBV11-1 and TRBJ2-3; 14 positions agree with TRBD2. Looked up from germline, CDR1 is SGHAT and CDR2 is FQDESV (reference sequence). The CDR3 extends over 16 amino acids. The J segment lost 8 bases and the V segment lost 5 bases, leaving 9 bases of the junction unmatched. This CDR3 reads CASSRGLAGAGGTQYF. CDR3 in DNA: TGTGCCAGCAGCCGGGGACTAGCGGGGGCAGGAGGTACGCAGTATTTT. The full variable domain, completed using reference TRBV11-1 and TRBJ2-3, is EAEVAQSPRYKITEKSQAVAFWCDPISGHATLYWYRQILGQGPELLVQFQDESVVDDSQLPKDRFSAERLKGVDSTLKIQPAELGDSAMYLCASSRGLAGAGGTQYFGPGTRLTVL.

The V gene is TRBV7-2, the J gene TRBJ1-5, with D possibly TRBD1 on 6 matching bases. In germline, CDR1 is SGHTA, CDR2 FQGNSA. Trimming removed 2 bases from V and 9 bases from J, with 11 bases in between. The CDR3 totals 13 residues. CDR3: CASSLFPGAPQHF. As DNA, the CDR3 is TGTGCCAGCAGCTTATTTCCAGGGGCGCCCCAGCATTTT. The full variable domain, its missing parts supplied by reference TRBV7-2 and TRBJ1-5, is GAGVSQSPSNKVTEKGKDVELRCDPISGHTALYWYRQSLGQGLEFLIYFQGNSAPDKSGLPSDRFSAERTGGSVSTLTIQRTQQEDSAVYLCASSLFPGAPQHFGDGTRLSIL.

Note on this clone: Other DNA sequences in the sample encode the same CDR3. V usage is TRBV2 and J usage is TRBJ1-1; tentatively, D is TRBD1 (6 bases). This CDR3 contains 13 residues. V lost 4 bases and J 1 base, leaving 7 bases between the germline ends. Germline V gene lookup returns CDR1 SNHLY and CDR2 FYNNEI. The CDR3 here is CASSVQGNTEAFF. Written as DNA, the CDR3 is TGTGCCAGCAGTGTACAGGGGAACACTGAAGCTTTCTTT.

This clone appeared a single time. This chain links TRBV4-1 with TRBJ1-2; the match to TRBD1 covers 7 bases. Germline V lookup: CDR1 MGHRA, CDR2 YSYEKL. With V trimmed by 1 base and J by 6 bases, 8 bases remained unmatched. The CDR3 loop spans 15 amino acids. In DNA form, the CDR3 reads TGCGCCAGCAGCCAAGCCGACACAGGGGCCCATGGCTACACCTTC. Its protein is CASSQADTGAHGYTF.

The chain employs TRBV2 and TRBJ1-4, with a weak D call TRBD1 (5 bases). V was pared by 4 bases and J by 0 bases, with 9 bases between. In germline, CDR1 is SNHLY, CDR2 FYNNEI. This CDR3 is built from 15 residues. CDR3 region: CASSGWGATNEKLFF. The CDR3 DNA follows: TGTGCCAGCAGTGGGTGGGGGGCAACTAATGAAAAACTGTTTTTT. Full variable domain (remainder filled in from reference TRBV2 and TRBJ1-4): EPEVTQTPSHQVTQMGQEVILRCVPISNHLYFYWYRQILGQKVEFLVSFYNNEISEKSEIFDDQFSVERPDGSNFTLKIRSTKLEDSAMYFCASSGWGATNEKLFFGSGTQLSVL.

The chain recombines TRBV14 with TRBJ2-2; 7 nucleotides align to TRBD2. V was clipped by 1 base and J by 4 bases; unmatched bases: 6. In germline, CDR1 is SGHDN, CDR2 FVKESK. This CDR3 has 16 amino acids. The chain's CDR3 is CASSQAVPSGTGELFF. The CDR3 nucleotides are TGTGCCAGCAGCCAAGCGGTACCTAGCGGCACCGGGGAGCTGTTTTTT.